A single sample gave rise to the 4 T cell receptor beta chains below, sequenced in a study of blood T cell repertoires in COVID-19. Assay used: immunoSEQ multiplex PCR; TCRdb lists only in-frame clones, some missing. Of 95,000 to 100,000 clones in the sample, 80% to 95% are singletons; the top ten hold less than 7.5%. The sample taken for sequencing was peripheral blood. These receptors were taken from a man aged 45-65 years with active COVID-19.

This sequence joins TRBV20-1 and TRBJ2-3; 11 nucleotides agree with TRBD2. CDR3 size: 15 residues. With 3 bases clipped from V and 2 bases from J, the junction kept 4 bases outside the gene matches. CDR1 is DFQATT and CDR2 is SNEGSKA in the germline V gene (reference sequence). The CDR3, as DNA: TGCAGTGCTAGTCGGACTAGCGGGTTCACAGATACGCAGTATTTT. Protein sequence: CSASRTSGFTDTQYF.

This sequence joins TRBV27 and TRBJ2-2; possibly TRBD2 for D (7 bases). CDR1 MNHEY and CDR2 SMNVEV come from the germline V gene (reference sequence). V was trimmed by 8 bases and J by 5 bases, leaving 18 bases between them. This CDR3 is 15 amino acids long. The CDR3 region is CASFRGGEWTGELFF. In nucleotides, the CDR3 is TGTGCCAGCTTTCGAGGGGGGGAGTGGACCGGGGAGCTGTTTTTT.

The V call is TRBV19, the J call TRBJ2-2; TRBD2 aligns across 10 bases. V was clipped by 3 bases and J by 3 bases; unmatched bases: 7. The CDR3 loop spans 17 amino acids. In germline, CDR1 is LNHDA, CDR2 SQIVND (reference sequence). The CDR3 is CASSIGRTSGYTGELFF. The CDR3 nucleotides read TGTGCCAGTAGTATCGGCCGGACTAGCGGATACACCGGGGAGCTGTTTTTT.

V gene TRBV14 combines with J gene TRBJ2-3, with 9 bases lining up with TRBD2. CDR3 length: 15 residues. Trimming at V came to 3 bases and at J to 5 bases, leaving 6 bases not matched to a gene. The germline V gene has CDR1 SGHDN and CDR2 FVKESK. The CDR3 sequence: CASSHLREGQDTQYF. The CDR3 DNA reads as TGTGCCAGCAGCCATTTGCGGGAGGGCCAAGATACGCAGTATTTT.